This T cell receptor (beta chain) was identified during a study of early T cells in non-severe SARS-CoV-2 infection. The ends were cut back, 1 base at V and 10 bases at J, with 14 bases in the middle. CDR1 LGHNA and CDR2 YNFKEQ come from the germline V gene. The CDR3 contains 15 residues. TCRdb re-derived calls from the 5' RACE reads in MiXCR, one entry per CDR3 protein. The sample includes tens of thousands of distinct CDR3 sequences, around 6.1% seen only once; the top ten take around 21%. Sequenced material: whole blood, taken at baseline. The sequence came from an adult who was a healthcare worker with PCR-confirmed SARS-CoV-2 infection or an uninfected control (not recorded which). The chain combines TRBV4-2 with TRBJ1-6; no clear D. The CDR3 DNA reads TGTGCCAGCAGCCAAGTTACCCTGGGAGAGTCACCCCTCCACTTT. As protein: CASSQVTLGESPLHF.